This TCR beta chain appears in the sequencing data of a study of T cell repertoires in cytomegalovirus infection. For the study at large: From public TCR beta signatures came an indication of both CMV infection and matching HLA type. Study results and limitations: Using cumulative public TCR beta family frequency, the authors identified those who carried CMV together with the relevant HLA. The ex vivo response was dominated by HLA-C-restricted CMV-specific TCR beta clonotypes.

This CDR3 spans 13 amino acids. V was trimmed by 4 bases and J by 5 bases, leaving 11 bases between them. The germline V gene has CDR1 WSHSY and CDR2 SAAADI. Remarks on this clonotype: Its specificity is unknown.

Via MiXCR, TCRdb re-called the reads, giving one row per CDR3 protein. Among about 360,000 distinct CDR3 sequences, approximately 18% were seen once, and the ten largest hold 7.5% to 9.5%. The chain has TRBV10-2 and TRBJ1-1, with D maybe TRBD1 (6 bases). The receptor's source is a human donor in good health (CMV status not recorded). Some clones in this sample may be carry-over from other donors' samples. The sample taken for sequencing was PBMCs. DNA for the CDR3: TGCGCCAGCAGTGTTGGGGGCTGGACTGAAGCTTTCTTT. It translates to CASSVGGWTEAFF.